This T cell receptor beta chain originates from a study of OX40 agonist ivuxolimab in advanced cancers. Study-level background: Ivuxolimab, which targeted the costimulatory receptor OX40 (CD134), was an agonistic, fully human IgG2 monoclonal antibody. Prior anti-PD-1, anti-PD-L1 or anti-CTLA-4 therapy was permitted, and checkpoint inhibitors had been received by about 37% of dose-escalation patients. The paper reports the monotherapy dose-escalation portion (N of about 47 patients) of the phase I ivuxolimab trial. Three dose-escalation patients achieved partial responses, one with hepatocellular carcinoma and two with cutaneous melanoma. Intravenous ivuxolimab was administered to patients every 2 weeks at six dose levels: 0.01, 0.1, 0.3, 1.5, 3 and 10 mg/kg. Peripheral TCRbeta sequencing aimed to test whether ivuxolimab altered TCR sequence diversity and caused clonal T-cell expansion. Among the 50 to 55 dose-escalation patients, approximately 20 had hepatocellular carcinoma, roughly 15 melanoma, 9 renal cell carcinoma and 9 head and neck cancer. In the dose-escalation cohort, 65% to 85% of patients were male, and the mean age was roughly 60 years with a range of roughly 20 to 80.

CDR1 and CDR2 are read off the germline V gene (reference sequence) as SEHNR and FQNEAQ. V and J lose 3 bases and 6 bases, and a span of 9 bases separates them. From the cysteine through the phenylalanine, the CDR3 covers 12 amino acids. Only the CDR3 region is kept as DNA, spanning 36 bases read in frame from base 1. Points the paper makes about the study in general: Low levels of normalized T-cell clonal expansion were also shown by some nonresponding patients. The antigen specificity of the peripheral T cells that underwent clonal expansion was not determined. Clonal expansion of both CD4+ and CD8+ blood T cells was observed from baseline to week 6 at doses 0.1 to 3.0 mg/kg. After ivuxolimab, more expanded clones were found on average in CD8+ T cells than in CD4+ T cells. In partial responders in the 0.1-3.0 mg/kg groups, normalized peripheral clonal expansion was found to be among the lowest, especially among CD8+ T cells.

The sample holds a few counts of this clone. Its antigen has not been determined. No per-base quality is available; no much larger clone lies one base away. Patients with a history of autoimmune disease or receiving systemic immunosuppression were excluded from the trial. Peripheral blood for TCR sequencing was drawn from every dose cohort at baseline, at cycle 4 day 1 and at cycle 7 day 1. Samples were obtained from an open-label, multicenter, first-in-human phase I dose-escalation trial of ivuxolimab. Adults with locally advanced or metastatic melanoma, renal cell, hepatocellular, or head and neck squamous cell carcinoma were enrolled in the trial. Before TCR sequencing, CD4+ and CD8+ T cells were separately sorted from peripheral blood. Genomic DNA was extracted from sorted cells for sequencing of the TCRbeta CDR3 region. TCRbeta CDR3 regions were sequenced using the immunoSEQ Assay. Not all clones reach the TCRdb copy of this immuneACCESS table, which keeps in-frame sequences only. Checked studies attribute under half of the gap to unresolved V genes and leave the rest unexplained. The sample table contains about 22,000 clones; only one count was recorded for roughly 90% of them. Of the sample, about 30% is held by the ten largest clones.

The chain is made from TRBV7-9 and TRBJ2-7; no D gene can be assigned with confidence. Sequencing used CD4+ or CD8+ T cells sorted from blood, obtained in a trial of the OX40 agonist ivuxolimab. This receptor was identified in an adult with an advanced solid tumor such as melanoma, head and neck, liver or kidney cancer. The CDR3 in this case is CASSFGESEQYF. The DNA reads TGTGCCAGCAGCTTCGGAGAAAGCGAGCAGTACTTC.